This T cell receptor beta chain derives from a study of response to subunit inactivated influenza vaccine. There are many counts of this clonotype. Its antigen is unidentified. The CDR3 runs 14 residues. CDR1 and CDR2 (germline): MRHNA, SNTAGT. The V and J ends lost 7 bases and 7 bases, in that order; junction bases with no gene match: 8. One entry per CDR3 protein results from TCRdb running MiXCR on the RT-PCR reads. This table has about 480,000 distinct CDR3 sequences, 10% to 15% appearing once. General study findings and limits: Researchers suggested that each seasonal influenza vaccination recruits few new T cells.

This chain joins TRBV6-4 and TRBJ2-1; 9 positions match TRBD2. Source: PBMCs from blood, taken 40 to 50 days after vaccination. The sequence came from a middle-aged man who received an inactivated influenza vaccine. DNA of the CDR3: TGTGCCAGCATCAATAGCGGGAGATGGAATGAGCAGTTCTTC. It yields the protein CASINSGRWNEQFF.